This T cell receptor beta chain was captured by sequencing in a study of spatial heterogeneity in lung cancer. Study information: Taken at a median of around 2 years after resection, follow-up PBMC samples underwent sequencing when available. Detected sequences consistently included more beta-chain ones than alpha-chain ones.

The CDR3 spans 15 residues. Germline V CDR1 and CDR2: SGDLS, YYNGEE. V lost 4 bases and J 3 bases, leaving 14 bases between the germline ends. The time point was: blood at routine non-recurrence follow-up after resection. Sequencing covered unsorted whole RNA taken from tumor, nontumor lung or frozen PBMC. This clonotype has more than one count but fewer than ten. TCRdb fed the 5' RACE reads into MiXCR, producing one record per CDR3 protein. The data show around 45,000 distinct CDR3 sequences, with about 23% seen just once and under 8.5% held by the top ten. J is TRBJ2-1 and V is TRBV9, with a weak D call TRBD1 (5 bases). Here the sequenced sample was PBMCs, taken at follow-up. This clonotype was obtained from a female donor with early-stage non-small cell lung cancer. In nucleotides, the CDR3 is TGTGCCAGCAGCCCCGAAGGGGATTTCTACAATGAGCAGTTCTTC. This codes for CASSPEGDFYNEQFF.